The 23 T cell receptor beta chains below all came from one sample that was sequenced in a study of cytomegalovirus exposure and HLA in healthy donors. 13 Jbeta primers and 60 Vbeta primers were used for the PCR. Sequencing was performed with immunoSEQ multiplex PCR; in TCRdb, only in-frame clones are kept and a portion is missing. The sample consists of roughly 290,000 clones, 70% to 90% of them appearing once. The material sequenced was PBMCs. Receptor source: a woman under 30 in good health and CMV-seronegative.

The V and J genes are TRBV2 and TRBJ1-5; 7 bases align to TRBD1. The germline V gene encodes CDR1 SNHLY and CDR2 FYNNEI. The V and J ends lost 5 bases and 6 bases, in that order; junction bases with no gene match: 10. The CDR3 consists of 15 residues. The CDR3 DNA is TGTGCCAGCAGTCTCTCCAGGGGGACGGGTCAGCCCCAGCATTTT. It specifies CASSLSRGTGQPQHF. Complete variable domain (other parts from reference TRBV2 and TRBJ1-5): EPEVTQTPSHQVTQMGQEVILRCVPISNHLYFYWYRQILGQKVEFLVSFYNNEISEKSEIFDDQFSVERPDGSNFTLKIRSTKLEDSAMYFCASSLSRGTGQPQHFGDGTRLSIL.

This clone has more than one count but fewer than ten. This sequence joins TRBV6-1 and TRBJ1-2; 7 nucleotides match TRBD1. Germline V gene data show CDR1 as MNHNS and CDR2 as SASEGT. The CDR3 extends over 13 amino acids. Germline trimming cut 7 bases from V and 0 bases from J; bases unmatched to any gene: 2. Written as DNA, the CDR3 is TGTGCCAGCATGGACAGGTCTAACTATGGCTACACCTTC. Its translation is CASMDRSNYGYTF.

This chain connects TRBV7-2 to TRBJ2-7; D is undetermined. Trimming pared 7 bases from V and 5 bases from J, leaving 15 bases between. The germline CDR1 and CDR2 sequences are SGHTA and FQGNSA. The CDR3 is 13 amino acids. The CDR3 region has the DNA TGTGCCAGCACCCCCGGGTCGCGAAACGAGCAGTACTTC. Its translation: CASTPGSRNEQYF.

This chain connects TRBV29-1 to TRBJ1-1; tentative D call: TRBD1 (6 bases). Trimming removed 4 bases at V and 3 bases at J, with 15 bases between. The CDR3 is made up of 14 amino acids. The germline gives CDR1 SQVTM, CDR2 ANQGSEA. The CDR3 here is CSVVGGQGYTEAFF. In nucleotides, the CDR3 is TGCAGCGTTGTGGGGGGGCAGGGGTACACTGAAGCTTTCTTT.

J is TRBJ2-1 and V is TRBV9, with 7 bases fitting TRBD2. Trimming took 0 bases from V and 5 from J; bases not matched to a gene: 5. CDR3 length: 15 residues. Per the germline V gene, CDR1 is SGDLS and CDR2 is YYNGEE. In nucleotides, the CDR3 is TGTGCCAGCAGCGTAGAGGGAGGGGCCAACAATGAGCAGTTCTTC. As protein: CASSVEGGANNEQFF.

V and J are TRBV12-5 and TRBJ1-1; D perhaps matches TRBD1 (5 bases). The germline V and J ends were trimmed by 1 base and 0 bases, with 18 bases remaining between them. Germline CDR1 LGHNT, CDR2 FRNRAP. This CDR3 contains 18 residues. DNA of the CDR3: TGTGCTAGTGGTTTGGCCCGGGAACAGACGGGGGTGAACACTGAAGCTTTCTTT. Its translation: CASGLAREQTGVNTEAFF.

The gene calls are TRBV9 and TRBJ2-7; the match to TRBD2 covers 10 bases. Germline V gene lookup returns CDR1 SGDLS and CDR2 YYNGEE. The V and J ends lost 3 bases and 2 bases, in that order; junction bases with no gene match: 5. The CDR3 runs 15 residues. The CDR3 DNA reads TGTGCCAGCAGCGCGCTAGCGGGGGCCGCCTACGAGCAGTACTTC. Translation: CASSALAGAAYEQYF.

This clone has a single count. This chain links TRBV2 with TRBJ2-7; D is possibly TRBD2 (5 bases). The germline V gene encodes CDR1 SNHLY and CDR2 FYNNEI. This CDR3 spans 15 amino acids. V was cut by 3 bases and J by 2 bases, with 14 bases left in between. CDR3 sequence reads: CASSDELVPPYEQYF. The DNA for the CDR3 is TGTGCCAGCAGTGATGAACTAGTTCCCCCCTACGAGCAGTACTTC.

CDR3 sequence: CASRDKGRTANTEAFF. CDR3 bases: TGCGCCAGCAGGGACAAGGGGCGGACAGCGAACACTGAAGCTTTCTTT. The rearrangement uses TRBV23-1 and TRBJ1-1, with D perhaps TRBD1 (6 bases). TRBV23-1 belongs to the ORF category, with a function that is uncertain. There are 16 residues in the CDR3. V was cut by 6 bases and J by 1 base, with 18 bases left in between.

This rearrangement joins TRBV19 to TRBJ1-6; D perhaps matches TRBD1 (5 bases). The V gene's germline CDR1 is LNHDA and CDR2 SQIVND (reference sequence). V lost 5 bases to trimming and J lost 6 bases, with 17 bases between them. CDR3 length: 16 amino acids. CDR3 residues: CASSPGNDRSNSPLHF. CDR3 bases: TGTGCCAGTAGTCCAGGAAACGACAGATCTAATTCACCCCTCCACTTT.

This rearrangement joins TRBV19 to TRBJ1-1; 8 nucleotides align to TRBD1. V lost 5 bases and J lost 0; bases outside the gene matches: 8. CDR1 and CDR2 (germline): LNHDA, SQIVND (reference sequence). The CDR3 length is 16 residues. This chain's CDR3 is CASSSGRTGLNTEAFF. CDR3 coding DNA: TGTGCCAGTAGTTCGGGCCGGACAGGGTTGAACACTGAAGCTTTCTTT.

This clone showed up just once. J is TRBJ2-5 and V is TRBV5-1; D might be TRBD2 (6 bases). V lost 4 bases, J lost 5 bases, and 15 bases lay in between. Germline V gene sequence: CDR1 SGHRS, CDR2 YFSETQ. The length of the CDR3 is 14 residues. CDR3 loop: CASSPDRGMETQYF. As DNA, the CDR3 is TGCGCCAGCAGCCCGGACCGGGGGATGGAGACCCAGTACTTC.

The V call is TRBV7-3, the J call TRBJ2-1; 9 bases are shared with TRBD2. The junction had 5 bases not matched to a gene; V was cut back by 1 base and J by 4 bases. The CDR3 loop spans 16 amino acids. Germline lookup yields CDR1 SGHTA and CDR2 FQGTGA. In nucleotides, the CDR3 is TGTGCCAGCAGCTTAAGCGGGGGGGAATCGTACAATGAGCAGTTCTTC. Residues: CASSLSGGESYNEQFF.

This sequence joins TRBV5-1 and TRBJ2-3; D might be TRBD1 (6 bases). This CDR3 is built from 14 residues. Germline CDR1 SGHRS, CDR2 YFSETQ. With 2 bases removed from V and 4 bases from J, the gap between germline ends came to 11 bases. CDR3 sequence (DNA): TGCGCCAGCAGCTTACGACAGGCCCCAGATACGCAGTATTTT. This translates into CASSLRQAPDTQYF.

CDR3 DNA sequence: TGTGCCAGCAGCTCCGCTACAGGGGATAACAATCAGCCCCAGCATTTT. The encoded protein is CASSSATGDNNQPQHF. The rearrangement joins TRBV5-5 to TRBJ1-5; 7 nucleotides align to TRBD1. The germline V gene has CDR1 SGHKS and CDR2 YYEKEE (reference sequence). Germline trimming cut 3 bases from V and 3 bases from J; bases unmatched to any gene: 9. The CDR3 length is 16 residues.

This clone was seen once. The CDR3 coding sequence is TGTGCCTGGAGTGTAGGGGTGAACACTGAAGCTTTCTTT. Amino acid sequence: CAWSVGVNTEAFF. The chain is built from TRBV30 and TRBJ1-1; weak D call: TRBD1 (5 bases). The germline gives CDR1 GTSNPN, CDR2 SVGIG (reference sequence). This CDR3 spans 13 amino acids. V shed 0 bases and J shed 0 bases, with 5 bases lying between them.

The chain uses TRBV27 and TRBJ1-6; TRBD1 might be the D (5 bases). The germline CDR1 and CDR2 sequences are MNHEY and SMNVEV (reference sequence). The V end lost 0 bases, the J end lost 11 bases, and 17 bases lay between the germline ends. The CDR3 sequence is 16 residues long. CDR3 region: CASSLSGEAVPPPLHF. CDR3 nucleotide sequence: TGTGCCAGCAGTTTATCAGGGGAGGCAGTCCCCCCACCCCTCCACTTT.

This clone was observed a handful of times. The chain recombines TRBV4-2 with TRBJ2-1, with TRBD2 matching over 9 bases. CDR1 and CDR2 from the germline V gene are LGHNA and YNFKEQ. V shed 4 bases, J shed 6 bases, and the junction held 4 bases outside the gene matches. The CDR3 totals 14 residues. In DNA form, the CDR3 reads TGTGCCAGCAGCCTGACTAGCGGAACCAATGAGCAGTTCTTC. This translates into CASSLTSGTNEQFF.

V usage is TRBV19 and J usage is TRBJ1-6; 7 bases align to TRBD1. J lost 6 bases, V lost 3 bases, and 11 bases had no gene match. Germline CDR1 and CDR2: LNHDA and SQIVND (reference sequence). CDR3 length equals 17 residues. The CDR3 is CASSMSTGTLGNSPLHF. The CDR3 bases are TGTGCCAGTAGTATGTCGACAGGGACCCTCGGTAATTCACCCCTCCACTTT.

The rearrangement joins TRBV6-6 to TRBJ1-3, with 8 positions matching TRBD1. The germline V gene has CDR1 MNHNY and CDR2 SVGAGI (reference sequence). The CDR3 is 14 residues long. The trim removed 4 bases at V and 2 bases at J, leaving 1 base unmatched. The CDR3 is CASSSQGAGNTIYF. CDR3 sequence (DNA): TGTGCCAGCAGTTCACAGGGGGCTGGAAACACCATATATTTT.

The chain employs TRBV11-3 and TRBJ1-5, with 7 bases matching TRBD1. Germline lookup yields CDR1 SGHNT and CDR2 YENEEA. The CDR3 sequence is 14 residues long. Germline trimming cut 5 bases from V and 6 bases from J; bases unmatched to any gene: 7. CDR3 DNA: TGTGCCAGCAGCCCAACAGGGGACGGTCAGCCCCAGCATTTT. Amino acids: CASSPTGDGQPQHF.

This clone appeared a few times. The CDR3 loop reads CASSLVDRGETQYF. The DNA for the CDR3 is TGTGCCAGCAGCTTGGTGGACAGGGGAGAGACCCAGTACTTC. This chain connects TRBV5-4 to TRBJ2-5, with TRBD1 matching 9 bases. Germline V lookup: CDR1 SGHNT, CDR2 YYREEE (reference sequence). V trimming: 0 bases; J trimming: 4 bases; junction bases outside the gene matches: 1. The length of the CDR3 is 14 residues.

A few counts support this clone. The V and J genes are TRBV20-1 and TRBJ2-1; D gene uncertain. Germline V gene sequence: CDR1 DFQATT, CDR2 SNEGSKA (reference sequence). There are 10 residues in the CDR3. With 5 bases removed from V and 9 bases from J, the gap between germline ends came to 8 bases. Written as DNA, the CDR3 is TGCAGTGCTGCGAATTCTGAGCAGTTCTTC. As protein: CSAANSEQFF.